This T cell receptor (beta chain) was profiled in a study of T cell repertoires in cytomegalovirus infection (dated by TCRdb to 2018 to 2020). Concerning the study at large: The HLA type of each donor mattered for the analysis, because public TCR beta signatures pointed to carriage of CMV infection along with the matching HLA type.

Data came from an Illumina HiSeq 1500. The raw public reads went through TCRdb reprocessing: fastp at Q25, MiXCR clone calling, in-frame beta chains kept. Under each unique CDR3 protein, matching rows form one entry showing the most common genes and DNA. This sample comprises 55,000 to 70,000 distinct CDR3 sequences, more than 20% of them detected only once. Roughly 80% of the sample is in the top ten clones. On the study overall, not on this receptor specifically: Cumulative frequency of public TCR beta family members discriminated carriers of CMV infection plus the relevant HLA type in this cohort and an independent 352-donor cohort. The ex vivo response was dominated by HLA-C-restricted CMV-specific TCR beta clonotypes, which also provided the single most frequent clonotype in two of eight donors.

This clonotype was found many times. Its antigen is not yet known. No base quality information exists; no much larger clone differs at one position. The sequence was collected from a human donor in good health (CMV status not recorded). Some clones in this sample may be carry-over from other donors' samples. Sequencing input: PBMCs, sequenced either directly or after in vitro stimulation (not recorded which).

The CDR3 reads as follows: CASSLWGTANQPQHF. Here is the DNA: TGTGCCAGCAGCTTATGGGGGACAGCAAATCAGCCCCAGCATTTT. The chain is assembled from TRBV7-2 and TRBJ1-5, and 7 bases in between align with TRBD1. The CDR3 sequence holds 15 residues, the cysteine and phenylalanine included. The sequence is cut down to CDR3 DNA, 45 bases in frame from base 1. Here V drops 2 bases and J drops 4 bases, and the junction holds 5 bases not matched to any gene. The germline V gene sets CDR1 to SGHTA and CDR2 to FQGNSA.